These T cell receptor beta chains were read from a single sample in a study of T cell changes during pregnancy in multiple sclerosis. Clones were sequenced by immunoSEQ multiplex PCR, and TCRdb holds only the in-frame ones, with some missing. Of some 48,000 clones in the sample, around 95% were seen once. This material consisted of CD8+ T cells from peripheral blood mononuclear cells, taken in the first trimester of pregnancy. The receptors were sampled from a female donor with multiple sclerosis, enrolled in a pregnancy study. CDR3s include the opening cysteine and the closing phenylalanine or tryptophan. Each record gives: CDR3 DNA, CDR3 protein, D gene, V gene, clone size, J gene. D genes are given only for firm matches. The size of a clone is reported for some rows only, either as once, few or many, or as a class for expanded clones.

CDR3 DNA: TGTGCCAGCAGTTTTCTCTCAGGCGGGGCCTACGAGCAGTACTTC; CDR3 protein: CASSFLSGGAYEQYF; D gene: .; V gene: TRBV27; clone size: once; J gene: TRBJ2-7
CDR3 DNA: TGTGCCAGCAGTTTGGGACTTTTCTATGGCTACACCTTC; CDR3 protein: CASSLGLFYGYTF; D gene: .; V gene: TRBV27; clone size: .; J gene: TRBJ1-2
CDR3 DNA: TGTGCCAGCAGTGAGAAGGGGAGCACAGATACGCAGTATTTT; CDR3 protein: CASSEKGSTDTQYF; D gene: .; V gene: TRBV6-4; clone size: .; J gene: TRBJ2-3
CDR3 DNA: TGTGCCAGCAGCCCTACAGTGGGCGGGGAGCTGTTTTTT; CDR3 protein: CASSPTVGGELFF; D gene: .; V gene: TRBV5-8; clone size: .; J gene: TRBJ2-2
CDR3 DNA: TGTGCCAGCAGTTTGTACGGACAGATGCTTTTCTACGAGCAGTACTTC; CDR3 protein: CASSLYGQMLFYEQYF; D gene: .; V gene: TRBV27; clone size: .; J gene: TRBJ2-7
CDR3 DNA: TGTGCCAGCAGCGCCGGACTAGCGGGAGCCACAGATACGCAGTATTTT; CDR3 protein: CASSAGLAGATDTQYF; D gene: TRBD2; V gene: TRBV9; clone size: once; J gene: TRBJ2-3
CDR3 DNA: TGTGCCAGCAGTTTGGGGCCTCACTATGGCTACACCTTC; CDR3 protein: CASSLGPHYGYTF; D gene: .; V gene: TRBV27; clone size: .; J gene: TRBJ1-2
CDR3 DNA: TGTGCCAGCAGCATCTCAGGAGGGGATAACGAAGCTTTCTTT; CDR3 protein: CASSISGGDNEAFF; D gene: .; V gene: TRBV5-6; clone size: .; J gene: TRBJ1-1
CDR3 DNA: TGTGCCAGCAGCCAGACTTTCGGGGGGAGCACAGATACGCAGTATTTT; CDR3 protein: CASSQTFGGSTDTQYF; D gene: TRBD2; V gene: TRBV7-9; clone size: .; J gene: TRBJ2-3
CDR3 DNA: TGTGCCAGCAGCTTAGGGCTAGCACCTGGGGGGGAGACCCAGTACTTC; CDR3 protein: CASSLGLAPGGETQYF; D gene: .; V gene: TRBV7-9; clone size: .; J gene: TRBJ2-5
CDR3 DNA: TGTGCCAGTAGTATCGCAGGGAAACACTACGAGCAGTACTTC; CDR3 protein: CASSIAGKHYEQYF; D gene: .; V gene: TRBV19; clone size: .; J gene: TRBJ2-7